This TCR beta chain originates from a study of T cell responses to AZD1222 COVID-19 vaccine (TCRdb year 2021). Regarding the study in general: Because spike-specific TCR depth and breadth did not differ between the two schedules, AZD1222 recipients who got a second dose at roughly 4 weeks were pooled with those who got a second dose at roughly 12 weeks. TCR sequencing covered 230 to 250 trial participants: 200 to 220 given two doses of AZD1222 and about 26 given two doses of MenACWY control vaccine. Trial participants were enrolled by age into subgroups of 18-55, 56-69 and 70-plus years, and around 140, 26 and 57 TCR-sequenced participants, respectively, were included in these subgroups.

Relative to germline, V is missing 4 bases and J is missing 5 bases, with 9 bases of the junction outside any gene match. According to the germline V gene, CDR1 reads MDHEN and CDR2 reads SYDVKM. CDR3 length: 15 amino acids, cysteine to phenylalanine. The only DNA kept is the CDR3, 45 bases in frame from the first base. Study-level results and caveats: Nearly half of unique spike-specific TCRs reportedly recognized epitopes outside regions mutated in the B.1.351 and B.1.1.7 variants. In the small 56-69-year group, the increase in depth fell short of significance, most likely because of low power. Vaccine-associated CD4 TCRs spanned the whole spike protein, with dominant responses in regions 160-218 and 743-854. Only five or six AZD1222 recipients were SARS-CoV-2 seropositive at baseline, limiting conclusions about previously exposed vaccinees. Participants were mostly white British, with more females than males. The authors suggested clonal diversity may have been underestimated. No day 14 peak-response samples were available, so repertoires were characterized only after the peak T cell response. A significant rise in spike-specific TCR breadth and depth was observed after two AZD1222 doses relative to day 0 and relative to MenACWY recipients.

The CDR3 regions of human TCRbeta chains were analyzed by immunosequencing. As for how the authors treated the data: Repertoire TCRs were checked for matches against a reference library of SARS-CoV-2-specific TCRs that had been generated using the MIRA antigen-specificity platform. Breadth was defined as the fraction of unique TCRs that were SARS-CoV-2-associated, and depth was defined as the fraction of total T cells that were SARS-CoV-2-associated. Using the MIRA data, every spike-specific TCR was mapped to the spike region that the TCR reacted to and assigned to either a CD4 or a CD8 class. Log10-transformed breadth and depth values were compared by one-way ANOVA with Sidak's multiple comparisons tests. TCRdb took this table from immuneACCESS and kept in-frame rearrangements with V and J called. Such tables lack part of the clones; where checked against another copy, unresolved V genes explain under half of the gap, and the rest is unexplained. From that table come the V and J calls and clone size; the DNA was used to work out D and trimming. The sample includes some 150,000 clones, with about nine tenths observed a single time. The ten biggest clones cover around 1.9% of the sample.

This clone has only one observation. The antigen it binds to is not known. Nothing much larger sits one base from this clone, and base qualities are not available. The label giving this sample's time point can be read as: baseline before first vaccination. Vaccinee samples came from UK trials COV001 and COV002, including a single-blind randomized controlled phase 2/3 trial of AZD1222 (ChAdOx1 nCoV-19) in healthy adults. For TCRbeta chain sequencing, PBMC samples from trial participants were taken at day 0 and at day 28 after the second dose. The receptor comes from an adult in good health. This receptor chain uses TRBV28 and TRBJ2-3, with 7 bases matching TRBD1. Specimen: peripheral blood, collected on day 0 of AZD1222 vaccination. CDR3 protein: CASSSEIDRVDTQYF. The nucleotides are TGTGCCAGCAGTTCAGAGATCGACAGGGTAGATACGCAGTATTTT.